The 26 T cell receptor beta chains below were found in one sample sequenced in a study of blood T cell repertoires in COVID-19. Method: immunoSEQ multiplex PCR; TCRdb's copy keeps in-frame clones and lacks some. The table includes 84,000 or so clones, over 75% detected once. Material for sequencing was peripheral blood. These receptors came from a man between 65 and 85 years old with acute or convalescent COVID-19.

A single count supports this clone. J is TRBJ1-6 and V is TRBV19; weak D call: TRBD1 (5 bases). The germline V gene encodes CDR1 LNHDA and CDR2 SQIVND (reference sequence). V was trimmed by 9 bases and J by 13 bases, leaving 19 bases between them. The CDR3 sequence is 13 residues long. The DNA for the CDR3 is TGTGCCAGCCAAGGGGCCGCCGTGGGGCCCCTCCACTTT. This translates into CASQGAAVGPLHF.

V and J are TRBV19 and TRBJ2-1, with TRBD2 identical over 7 bases. This CDR3 is built from 15 residues. J gave up 1 base and V 4 bases, and 4 bases lay outside the gene matches. Germline V gene data show CDR1 as LNHDA and CDR2 as SQIVND (reference sequence). CDR3 DNA sequence: TGTGCCAGTAGTAGGGGGGGTCGATCCTACAATGAGCAGTTCTTC. It is translated as CASSRGGRSYNEQFF.

This clone was picked up a small number of times. The CDR3 here is CASSKDRVAYNEQFF. CDR3 bases: TGTGCCAGTAGTAAGGACAGGGTGGCCTACAATGAGCAGTTCTTC. The chain has TRBV19 and TRBJ2-1, with 8 nucleotides matching TRBD1. The trim removed 4 bases at V and 2 bases at J, leaving 4 bases unmatched. Germline V CDR1 and CDR2: LNHDA, SQIVND (reference sequence). The CDR3 spans 15 residues.

This chain links TRBV7-9 with TRBJ2-7, with 9 nucleotides matching TRBD1. J was trimmed by 2 bases and V by 5 bases; bases with no gene match: 4. The CDR3 is 14 amino acids. CDR1 is SEHNR, CDR2 FQNEAQ, per germline (reference sequence). CDR3 residues: CASSLGQGTYEQYF. CDR3 DNA sequence: TGTGCCAGCAGCCTGGGACAGGGCACCTACGAGCAGTACTTC.

In this sample, this clone turned up a few times. This chain joins TRBV6-5 and TRBJ1-4; D possibly corresponds to TRBD1 (5 bases). V was cut by 5 bases and J by 12 bases, with 16 bases left in between. Germline CDR1 MNHEY, CDR2 SVGAGI. The CDR3 contains 13 residues. The CDR3 sequence: CASSPGIGGELFF. CDR3 sequence (DNA): TGTGCCAGCAGTCCCGGAATAGGAGGGGAACTGTTTTTT.

The gene calls are TRBV3-1 (or the pseudogene TRBV3-2) and TRBJ2-5, with a possible D match to TRBD1 (7 bases). V was cut by 4 bases and J by 4 bases, with 16 bases left in between. CDR1 and CDR2 from the germline V gene are LGHDT and YNNKEL (reference sequence). The CDR3 spans 15 residues. This chain's CDR3 is CASSLRSGGGETQYF. The CDR3, as DNA: TGTGCCAGCAGCCTCCGGTCAGGGGGAGGAGAGACCCAGTACTTC.

The V and J genes are TRBV10-3 and TRBJ2-1; TRBD2 agrees at 16 bases. CDR1 is ENHRY and CDR2 is SYGVKD in the germline V gene. The V segment lost 3 bases and the J segment 2 bases; nucleotides outside the gene matches: 7. The CDR3 covers 19 residues. CDR3 sequence (DNA): TGTGCCATCAGTGAAGTTGAGGGACTAGCGGGAGGGCCCTACAATGAGCAGTTCTTC. It encodes CAISEVEGLAGGPYNEQFF.

V is TRBV6-5 and J is TRBJ2-7; 8 nucleotides match TRBD1. V gave up 6 bases and J gave up 6 bases; unmatched junction bases: 10. The germline V gene has CDR1 MNHEY and CDR2 SVGAGI. The CDR3 has 14 residues. The CDR3 sequence: CASSDTGQVREQYF. The CDR3 DNA reads TGTGCCAGCAGCGATACGGGACAGGTACGCGAGCAGTACTTC.

The V gene is TRBV6-5, the J gene TRBJ2-1; 11 nucleotides line up with TRBD2. In germline, CDR1 is MNHEY, CDR2 SVGAGI. Trimming removed 6 bases from V and 4 bases from J; junction bases left unmatched: 5. The CDR3 totals 15 residues. Here the CDR3 reads CASSAWTSGYNEQFF. The CDR3 nucleotides are TGTGCCAGCAGCGCTTGGACTAGCGGGTACAATGAGCAGTTCTTC.

The rearrangement links TRBV7-8 to TRBJ1-1; 8 positions match TRBD1. This CDR3 is built from 16 residues. Germline trimming cut 5 bases from V and 4 bases from J; bases unmatched to any gene: 12. Germline V lookup: CDR1 SGHVS, CDR2 FQNEAQ. Here the CDR3 reads CASSPRQGLVGTEAFF. The CDR3 DNA reads TGTGCCAGCAGCCCTAGACAGGGGTTAGTTGGCACTGAAGCTTTCTTT.

Only one count was recorded for this clone. CDR3 residues: CASSQVRGSDYGYTF. For the CDR3, the DNA is TGCGCCAGCAGCCAAGTCAGGGGATCTGACTATGGCTACACCTTC. The V gene is TRBV4-3, the J gene TRBJ1-2, with D maybe TRBD1 (6 bases). Germline assignment: CDR1 LGHNA and CDR2 YSLEER. Trimming removed 1 base from V and 3 bases from J, with 12 bases in between. The CDR3 consists of 15 residues.

The rearrangement links TRBV15 to TRBJ2-5; D might be TRBD1 (6 bases). V lost 4 bases, J lost 5 bases, and 14 bases lay in between. The CDR3 runs 14 residues. From germline, CDR1 is LNHNV and CDR2 YYDKDF (reference sequence). Here the CDR3 reads CATSTRQAEETQYF. In DNA form, the CDR3 reads TGTGCCACCAGCACTCGACAGGCCGAGGAGACCCAGTACTTC.

V gene TRBV9 combines with J gene TRBJ2-7, with 9 bases aligning to TRBD2. From germline, CDR1 is SGDLS and CDR2 YYNGEE. The V segment lost 0 bases and the J segment 3 bases; nucleotides outside the gene matches: 4. The CDR3 spans 15 residues. The CDR3 nucleotides read TGTGCCAGCAGCGTAGATGCGGGAGGGGGCTACGAGCAGTACTTC. Residues: CASSVDAGGGYEQYF.

The V gene is TRBV18, the J gene TRBJ2-1; D is possibly TRBD1 (6 bases). Germline V gene lookup returns CDR1 KGHSH and CDR2 LQKENI. The ends were cut back, 3 bases at V and 0 bases at J, with 12 bases in the middle. CDR3 length: 16 amino acids. The chain's CDR3 is CASSPTGLGSYNEQFF. The CDR3 DNA reads TGTGCCAGCTCACCTACAGGGCTTGGCTCCTACAATGAGCAGTTCTTC. Using reference TRBV18 and TRBJ2-1 for the parts outside the CDR3, the full variable domain is NAGVMQNPRHLVRRRGQEARLRCSPMKGHSHVYWYRQLPEEGLKFMVYLQKENIIDESGMPKERFSAEFPKEGPSILRIQQVVRGDSAAYFCASSPTGLGSYNEQFFGPGTRLTVL.

J is TRBJ2-7 and V is TRBV7-6; D might be TRBD1 (6 bases). The CDR3 has 15 residues. Germline V gene sequence: CDR1 SGHVS, CDR2 FNYEAQ. V was cut by 5 bases and J by 3 bases, with 17 bases left in between. CDR3 in DNA: TGTGCCAGCAGCCTAATACAGGGCCTTCACTACGAGCAGTACTTC. It codes for CASSLIQGLHYEQYF.

This clone was counted a few times. The rearrangement links TRBV4-3 to TRBJ2-7; D ambiguous. CDR1 and CDR2 from the germline V gene are LGHNA and YSLEER. The CDR3 is 14 residues long. The V and J ends lost 1 base and 3 bases respectively, with 10 bases between them. CDR3: CASSQAPGGYEQYF. CDR3 DNA: TGCGCCAGCAGCCAAGCCCCCGGTGGCTACGAGCAGTACTTC.

The chain recombines TRBV19 with TRBJ1-5, with 9 bases lining up with TRBD1. From germline, CDR1 is LNHDA and CDR2 SQIVND (reference sequence). The J segment lost 0 bases and the V segment lost 9 bases, leaving 15 bases of the junction unmatched. The CDR3 is 18 amino acids. CDR3 sequence reads: CASRLGQGPIYSNQPQHF. For the CDR3, the DNA is TGTGCCAGCAGATTAGGACAGGGGCCGATTTATAGCAATCAGCCCCAGCATTTT. The whole variable domain, filled in from reference TRBV19 and TRBJ1-5, reads DGGITQSPKYLFRKEGQNVTLSCEQNLNHDAMYWYRQDPGQGLRLIYYSQIVNDFQKGDIAEGYSVSREKKESFPLTVTSAQKNPTAFYLCASRLGQGPIYSNQPQHFGDGTRLSIL.

The chain combines TRBV4-3 with TRBJ2-7, with TRBD1 matching 10 bases. V dropped 2 bases and J dropped 0; count of bases not matched to a gene: 13. In germline, CDR1 is LGHNA, CDR2 YSLEER. The length of the CDR3 is 19 residues. Written as DNA, the CDR3 is TGCGCCAGCAGCCAACACCCCTCCCGGAGACAGGGGGCCTCCTACGAGCAGTACTTC. Translating gives CASSQHPSRRQGASYEQYF.

This clone was seen more than once but under ten times. The rearrangement uses TRBV27 and TRBJ1-1; perhaps TRBD1 as D (6 bases). V was clipped by 4 bases and J by 1 base, with 10 bases between them. The CDR3 loop spans 14 amino acids. Germline CDR1 MNHEY, CDR2 SMNVEV (reference sequence). The CDR3 sequence is CASSSRQANTEAFF. In DNA, the CDR3 is TGTGCCAGCAGTTCCCGACAGGCGAACACTGAAGCTTTCTTT.

The chain combines TRBV6-6 with TRBJ1-3; TRBD1 is a possible D gene (5 bases). Trimming took off 6 bases at V and 3 bases at J, with 12 bases between the two ends. CDR3 length equals 14 residues. The V gene's germline CDR1 is MNHNY and CDR2 SVGAGI (reference sequence). Here the CDR3 DNA reads TGTGCCAGCAGCTATGACAGTCGTGGAAACACCATATATTTT. Protein sequence: CASSYDSRGNTIYF.

The chain carries TRBV19 and TRBJ1-5, with 10 bases aligning to TRBD1. V trimming: 9 bases; J trimming: 7 bases; junction bases outside the gene matches: 9. The CDR3 runs 14 residues. CDR1 is LNHDA and CDR2 is SQIVND in the germline V gene (reference sequence). The DNA for the CDR3 is TGTGCCAGCCACGGGACAGGGGTTTGGCAGCCCCAGCATTTT. This sequence encodes CASHGTGVWQPQHF.

CDR3 protein: CASSRPGTGVQTQYF. CDR3 DNA: TGTGCCAGCAGTCGGCCGGGGACAGGGGTCCAGACCCAGTACTTC. The chain has TRBV28 and TRBJ2-5, with TRBD1 matching 10 bases. From germline, CDR1 is MDHEN and CDR2 SYDVKM. J was trimmed by 6 bases and V by 5 bases; bases with no gene match: 9. This CDR3 contains 15 residues.

The genes are TRBV28 and TRBJ1-5; tentative D call: TRBD1 (6 bases). The germline V and J ends were trimmed by 4 bases and 2 bases, with 15 bases remaining between them. Germline values: CDR1 MDHEN, CDR2 SYDVKM. CDR3 length equals 16 residues. The CDR3 protein is CASSYGQKGGNQPQHF. Here the CDR3 DNA reads TGTGCCAGCAGTTACGGACAGAAGGGCGGCAATCAGCCCCAGCATTTT.

The chain links TRBV7-8 to TRBJ2-1, with D possibly matching TRBD1 (6 bases). CDR3 length: 15 residues. Germline assignment: CDR1 SGHVS and CDR2 FQNEAQ. Between the trimmed V and J ends, which lost 5 bases and 8 bases, there was a span of 19 bases. CDR3 sequence reads: CASSRGPRGDDEQFF. CDR3 in DNA: TGTGCCAGCAGCCGCGGTCCCAGGGGTGACGATGAGCAGTTCTTC.

The rearrangement uses TRBV7-2 and TRBJ1-5; the D gene is possibly TRBD1 (5 bases). The germline V gene has CDR1 SGHTA and CDR2 FQGNSA. Trimming took 0 bases from V and 10 from J, leaving 16 bases between them. The CDR3 totals 15 residues. Written as DNA, the CDR3 is TGTGCCAGCAGCTTAGCTAGTGGCGGGGCCAGTCCCCAGCATTTT. It codes for CASSLASGGASPQHF. The full variable domain, with the rest looked up from reference TRBV7-2 and TRBJ1-5, is GAGVSQSPSNKVTEKGKDVELRCDPISGHTALYWYRQSLGQGLEFLIYFQGNSAPDKSGLPSDRFSAERTGGSVSTLTIQRTQQEDSAVYLCASSLASGGASPQHFGDGTRLSIL.

This chain joins TRBV24-1 and TRBJ2-1, with TRBD1 identical over 12 bases. The CDR3 covers 16 residues. Germline values: CDR1 KGHDR, CDR2 SFDVKD. The J segment lost 6 bases and the V segment lost 3 bases, leaving 5 bases of the junction unmatched. The CDR3 spells CATSDPGQGAVNEQFF. CDR3 DNA: TGTGCCACCAGTGATCCGGGACAGGGGGCAGTCAATGAGCAGTTCTTC.